This T cell receptor beta chain derives from a study of Ad26.COV2.S vaccination and SARS-CoV-2 variants. At the level of the study: Donor allocation was to the COV1001 Ad26.COV2.S trial arm. Intramuscular Ad26.COV2.S doses were given once or twice, 56 days apart.

Here immunoSEQ multiplex PCR was the method, and the copy in TCRdb shows in-frame clones only, minus some. The table shows 450,000 to 550,000 clones, with 89% occurring only once. To note about this clone: Antigen: not known. The sample carries other DNA sequences with the same CDR3.

This sample's treatment: 15 to 20 received Ad26.COV2.S at low or high dose, single or two shots; roughly five received placebo; per-sample allocation not given. The samples date from day 63 after the first vaccine or placebo injection. Findings and limits, study-wide: The placebo group had lower spike-specific TCR breadth than the vaccine recipients did.

Sequenced material: peripheral blood, taken in a trial of Ad26.COV2.S vaccine versus placebo. This TCR came from a person between 18 and 65 years old who received the Ad26.COV2.S COVID-19 vaccine or a placebo.

Written as DNA, the CDR3 is TGCGCCAGCAGCTTTTTAGCGGGAGGTCAAGAGACCCAGTACTTC. Translation gives CASSFLAGGQETQYF. V gene TRBV5-1 combines with J gene TRBJ2-5, with TRBD2 matching 10 bases. The length of the CDR3 is 15 residues. J gave up 2 bases and V 2 bases, and 3 bases lay outside the gene matches. Germline V gene lookup returns CDR1 SGHRS and CDR2 YFSETQ. The full variable domain, in which reference TRBV5-1 and TRBJ2-5 provide the parts outside the CDR3, is KAGVTQTPRYLIKTRGQQVTLSCSPISGHRSVSWYQQTPGQGLQFLFEYFSETQRNKGNFPGRFSGRQFSNSRSEMNVSTLELGDSALYLCASSFLAGGQETQYFGPGTRLLVL.